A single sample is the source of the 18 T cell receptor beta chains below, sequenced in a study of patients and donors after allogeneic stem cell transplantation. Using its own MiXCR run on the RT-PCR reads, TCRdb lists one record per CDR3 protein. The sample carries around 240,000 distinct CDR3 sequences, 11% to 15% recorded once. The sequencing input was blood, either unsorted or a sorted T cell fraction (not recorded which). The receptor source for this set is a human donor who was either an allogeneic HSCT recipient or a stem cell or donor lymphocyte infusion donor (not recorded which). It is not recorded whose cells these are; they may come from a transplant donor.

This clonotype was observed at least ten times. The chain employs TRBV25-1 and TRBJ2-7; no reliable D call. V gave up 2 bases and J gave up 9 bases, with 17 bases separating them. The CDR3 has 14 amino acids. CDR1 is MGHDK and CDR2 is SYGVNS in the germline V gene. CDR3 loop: CASSERPADTGQYF. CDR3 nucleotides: TGTGCCAGCAGTGAACGGCCGGCCGATACCGGGCAGTACTTC.

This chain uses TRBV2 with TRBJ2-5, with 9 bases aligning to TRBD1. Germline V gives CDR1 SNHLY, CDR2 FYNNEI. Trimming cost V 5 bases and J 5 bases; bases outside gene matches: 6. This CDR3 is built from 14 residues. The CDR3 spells CASSPGQGYETQYF. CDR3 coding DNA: TGTGCCAGCAGTCCGGGACAGGGATATGAGACCCAGTACTTC.

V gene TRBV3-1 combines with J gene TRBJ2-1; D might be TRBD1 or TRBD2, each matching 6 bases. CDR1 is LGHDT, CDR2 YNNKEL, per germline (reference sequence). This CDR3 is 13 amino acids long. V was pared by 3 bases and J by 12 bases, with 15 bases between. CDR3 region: CASSHPSVRGQFF. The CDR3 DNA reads TGTGCCAGCAGCCACCCTAGCGTCAGGGGGCAGTTCTTC.

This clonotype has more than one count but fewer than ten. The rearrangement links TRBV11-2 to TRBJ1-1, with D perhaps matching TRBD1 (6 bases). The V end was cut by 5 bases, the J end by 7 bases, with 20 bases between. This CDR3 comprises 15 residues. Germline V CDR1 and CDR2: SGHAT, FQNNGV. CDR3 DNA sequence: TGTGCCAGCAGCGCGGCACAGGGCCTGGGGAGTGAAGCTTTCTTT. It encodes CASSAAQGLGSEAFF.

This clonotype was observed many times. The CDR3 region is CSGMSREGSSYNEQFF. The DNA for the CDR3 is TGCAGTGGCATGTCGCGGGAGGGCAGCTCCTACAATGAGCAGTTCTTC. The genes are TRBV20-1 and TRBJ2-1, with 9 bases aligning to TRBD2. This CDR3 has 16 amino acids. Germline trimming cut 7 bases from V and 0 bases from J; bases unmatched to any gene: 10. Germline CDR1 is DFQATT and CDR2 is SNEGSKA (reference sequence).

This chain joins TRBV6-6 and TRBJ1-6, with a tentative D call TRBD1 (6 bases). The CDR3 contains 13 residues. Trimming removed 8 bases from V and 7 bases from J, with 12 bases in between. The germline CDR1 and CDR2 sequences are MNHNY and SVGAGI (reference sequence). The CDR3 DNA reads TGTGCCAGCCAAGGGGGATCGAATTCACCCCTCCACTTT. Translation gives CASQGGSNSPLHF.

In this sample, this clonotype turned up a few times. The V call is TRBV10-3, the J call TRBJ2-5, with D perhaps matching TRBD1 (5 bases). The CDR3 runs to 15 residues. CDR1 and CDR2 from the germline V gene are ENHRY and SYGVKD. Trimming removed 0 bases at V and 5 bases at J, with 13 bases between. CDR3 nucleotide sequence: TGTGCCATCAGTGAGTCTTTAGGGGCCAGGGAGACCCAGTACTTC. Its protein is CAISESLGARETQYF.

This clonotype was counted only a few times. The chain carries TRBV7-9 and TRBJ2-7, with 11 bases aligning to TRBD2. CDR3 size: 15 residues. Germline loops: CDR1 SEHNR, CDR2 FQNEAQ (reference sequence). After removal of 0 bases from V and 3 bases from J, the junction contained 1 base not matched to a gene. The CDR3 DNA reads TGTGCCAGCAGCTTAGCTAGCGGGGGGGGCTACGAGCAGTACTTC. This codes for CASSLASGGGYEQYF.

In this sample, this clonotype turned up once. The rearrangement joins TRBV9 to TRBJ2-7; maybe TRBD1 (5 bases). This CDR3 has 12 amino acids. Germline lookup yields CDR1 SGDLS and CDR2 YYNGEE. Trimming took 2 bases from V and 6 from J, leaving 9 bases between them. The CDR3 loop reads CASSVDDSEQYF. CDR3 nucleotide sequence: TGTGCCAGCAGCGTCGATGACAGCGAGCAGTACTTC.

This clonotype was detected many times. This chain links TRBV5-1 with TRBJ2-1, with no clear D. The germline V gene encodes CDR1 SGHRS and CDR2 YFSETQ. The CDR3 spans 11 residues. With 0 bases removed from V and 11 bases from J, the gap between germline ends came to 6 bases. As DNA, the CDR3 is TGCGCCAGCAGCTTGGCCAAACAGCAGTTCTTC. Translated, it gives CASSLAKQQFF.

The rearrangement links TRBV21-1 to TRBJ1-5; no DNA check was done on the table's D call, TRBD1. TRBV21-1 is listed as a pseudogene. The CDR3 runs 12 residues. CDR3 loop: CASSIRETPKHF. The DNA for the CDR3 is TGTGCCAGCAGCATCAGGGAGACACCGAAGCATTTT.

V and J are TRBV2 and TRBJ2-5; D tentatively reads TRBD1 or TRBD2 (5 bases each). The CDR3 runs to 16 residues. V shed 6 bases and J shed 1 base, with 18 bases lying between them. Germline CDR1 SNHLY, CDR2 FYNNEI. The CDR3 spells CASRASFGASQETQYF. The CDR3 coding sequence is TGTGCCAGCAGGGCCTCGTTCGGGGCGTCCCAAGAGACCCAGTACTTC.

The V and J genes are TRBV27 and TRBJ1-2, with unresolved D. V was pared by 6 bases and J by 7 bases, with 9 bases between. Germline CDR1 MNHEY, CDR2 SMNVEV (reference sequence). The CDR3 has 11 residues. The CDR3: CASSPKGGYTF. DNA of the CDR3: TGTGCCAGCAGCCCCAAGGGTGGCTACACCTTC.

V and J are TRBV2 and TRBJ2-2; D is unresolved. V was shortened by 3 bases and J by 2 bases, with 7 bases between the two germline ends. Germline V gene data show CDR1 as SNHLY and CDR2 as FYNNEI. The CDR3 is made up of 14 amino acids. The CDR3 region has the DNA TGTGCCAGCAGTGAGGTCTATAACACCGGGGAGCTGTTTTTT. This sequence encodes CASSEVYNTGELFF.

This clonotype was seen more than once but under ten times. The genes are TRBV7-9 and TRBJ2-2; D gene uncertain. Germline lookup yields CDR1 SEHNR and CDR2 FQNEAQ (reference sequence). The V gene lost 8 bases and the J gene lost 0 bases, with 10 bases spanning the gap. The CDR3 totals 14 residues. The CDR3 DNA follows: TGTGCCAGCGGTCAGCTGACGAACACCGGGGAGCTGTTTTTT. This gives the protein CASGQLTNTGELFF.

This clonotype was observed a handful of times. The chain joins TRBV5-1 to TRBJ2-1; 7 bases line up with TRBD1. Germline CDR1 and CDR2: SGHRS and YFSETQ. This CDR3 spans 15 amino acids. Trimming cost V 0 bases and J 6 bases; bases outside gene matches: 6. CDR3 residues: CASSLASAGGNEQFF. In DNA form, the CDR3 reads TGCGCCAGCAGCTTGGCCTCGGCAGGGGGCAATGAGCAGTTCTTC.

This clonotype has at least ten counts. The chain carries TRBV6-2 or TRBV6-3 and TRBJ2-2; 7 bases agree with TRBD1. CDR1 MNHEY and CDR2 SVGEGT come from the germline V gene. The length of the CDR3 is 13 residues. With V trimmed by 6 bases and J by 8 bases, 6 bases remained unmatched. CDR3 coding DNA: TGTGCCAGCAGGACAGGGTCAGCGGGGGAGCTGTTTTTT. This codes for CASRTGSAGELFF.

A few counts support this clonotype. CDR3 bases: TGTGCCATCAGTGAGCTCGGGGGTGGCACTAATGAAAAACTGTTTTTT. As protein: CAISELGGGTNEKLFF. The chain is built from TRBV10-3 and TRBJ1-4, with D tentatively TRBD1 (5 bases). Trimming took off 2 bases at V and 2 bases at J, with 12 bases between the two ends. Germline V lookup: CDR1 ENHRY, CDR2 SYGVKD. This CDR3 region has 16 residues.